The entry that follows covers one TCR beta chain sequence. No antigen is known for it. Indicated time point: week 5, during vaccination. Every single dose of the vaccine, 300 ug of mutant IDH1 20-mer peptide, came with topical imiquimod. The data derive from a study of a mutant IDH1 vaccine in newly diagnosed glioma. The wider study: The first vaccination came 4-6 weeks after radiotherapy alone, or with temozolomide cycles. Before enrollment, the patients had been treated with radiotherapy alone, temozolomide alone, or both together. Most of them had received both. Study observations and caveats: Altogether, 80% to 95% of patients exhibited vaccine-induced immune responses. It seemed that pseudoprogression was not linked to changes in the top peripheral T cell clonotypes.

This table comes from immunoSEQ multiplex PCR, and its TCRdb copy is limited to in-frame clones, with some not included. The sample lists 35,000 to 45,000 clones, approximately 89% occurring once. The CDR3 has 18 amino acids. Germline CDR1 and CDR2: SGHVS and FNYEAQ. The receptor's source is a man aged 45-60 years with glioma. Sequenced material: PBMCs, taken from a glioma patient whose treatment included an IDH1 peptide vaccine. The chain joins TRBV7-6 to TRBJ2-5; TRBD2 aligns across 8 bases. Judging by the DNA end, TRBJ2-7 fits better; the J call may be wrong. CDR3 amino acids: CASSLQAGGAERPYEQYF. The CDR3 region has the DNA TGTGCCAGCAGCTTACAGGCGGGAGGAGCTGAGCGGCCCTACGAGCAGTACTTC.